Below are 21 T cell receptor beta chains sequenced from a single sample in a study of a mutant IDH1 vaccine in newly diagnosed glioma. These receptors are not linked to any known antigen. The method was immunoSEQ multiplex PCR; TCRdb's version includes in-frame clones alone and lacks a portion of them. The profile covers approximately 52,000 clones, with over 60% appearing a single time and 4.9% taken by the ten largest. The time point denotes: week 47, end of study. In every dose of vaccine, 300 ug of mutant IDH1 20-mer peptide was given alongside topical imiquimod. The starting material was PBMCs, obtained from a glioma patient whose treatment included an IDH1 peptide vaccine. These receptors were collected from a middle-aged woman with glioma. Some clones in this sample may be carry-over from other donors' samples.

The chain employs TRBV6-5 and TRBJ2-7; possibly TRBD1 for D (7 bases). Looked up from germline, CDR1 is MNHEY and CDR2 is SVGAGI. Trimming cost V 2 bases and J 1 base, with 12 bases left between them. The CDR3 has 15 residues. The CDR3 DNA reads TGTGCCAGCAGTTACATGTCAGGGGGGTCCTACGAGCAGTACTTC. Its translation is CASSYMSGGSYEQYF.

This clone has a handful of counts. The chain couples TRBV13 to TRBJ2-2; 9 bases line up with TRBD2. J lost 8 bases, V lost 4 bases, and 11 bases had no gene match. The germline V gene has CDR1 PRHDT and CDR2 FYEKMQ (reference sequence). This CDR3 is built from 16 residues. The CDR3 DNA follows: TGTGCCAGCAGCTCCGCAGGACTAGCGCTCCATGGGGAGCTGTTTTTT. Its protein product is CASSSAGLALHGELFF.

The V and J genes are TRBV7-9 and TRBJ1-2, with 9 bases aligning to TRBD1. The trim removed 0 bases at V and 3 bases at J, leaving 11 bases unmatched. Germline V gene sequence: CDR1 SEHNR, CDR2 FQNEAQ (reference sequence). The CDR3 sequence is 18 residues long. The chain's CDR3 is CASSLALKTGGSDYGYTF. CDR3 nucleotide sequence: TGTGCCAGCAGCTTAGCGCTCAAGACAGGGGGGAGTGACTATGGCTACACCTTC.

The chain employs TRBV7-9 and TRBJ2-2, with no clear D. The germline V and J ends were trimmed by 0 bases and 9 bases, with 8 bases remaining between them. Germline V gene sequence: CDR1 SEHNR, CDR2 FQNEAQ (reference sequence). CDR3 size: 13 residues. The CDR3 bases are TGTGCCAGCAGCTTAGCCTCCGTACGGGAGCTGTTTTTT. Its protein product is CASSLASVRELFF.

The rearrangement links TRBV5-6 to TRBJ2-3; D is possibly TRBD1 (5 bases). The CDR3 is made up of 15 amino acids. From germline, CDR1 is SGHDT and CDR2 YYEEEE. V lost 1 base and J lost 2, with 11 bases in between. CDR3 sequence (DNA): TGTGCCAGCAGCTTGTCAGGGCGCCCCACAGATACGCAGTATTTT. This translates into CASSLSGRPTDTQYF.

This clone has just a few counts. The CDR3 coding sequence is TGTGCCAGTAGTAAAAGGGACAGTCATGGCTACACCTTC. This gives the protein CASSKRDSHGYTF. V is TRBV19 and J is TRBJ1-2, with 7 bases matching TRBD1. The CDR3 spans 13 residues. Per germline, CDR1 LNHDA and CDR2 SQIVND (reference sequence). Trimming at V came to 4 bases and at J to 6 bases, leaving 5 bases not matched to a gene.

The rearrangement joins TRBV30 to TRBJ2-5, with TRBD1 identical over 9 bases. This CDR3 comprises 14 residues. Germline V gene lookup returns CDR1 GTSNPN and CDR2 SVGIG (reference sequence). J lost 4 bases, V lost 6 bases, and 9 bases had no gene match. CDR3 nucleotide sequence: TGTGCCTGCACGGGACAGGGAGCACTAGAGACCCAGTACTTC. It encodes CACTGQGALETQYF. Drawing the rest from reference TRBV30 and TRBJ2-5, the complete variable domain is SQTIHQWPATLVQPVGSPLSLECTVEGTSNPNLYWYRQAAGRGLQLLFYSVGIGQISSEVPQNLSASRPQDRQFILSSKKLLLSDSGFYLCACTGQGALETQYFGPGTRLLVL.

The chain uses TRBV12-5 and TRBJ2-5; D remains unclear. Germline V gene data show CDR1 as LGHNT and CDR2 as FRNRAP. V gave up 3 bases and J gave up 5 bases, with 4 bases separating them. This CDR3 spans 11 amino acids. The CDR3 DNA follows: TGTGCTAGTGGTTTAGGGGAGACCCAGTACTTC. Its protein is CASGLGETQYF.

The CDR3 loop reads CASSDLAGTEAGYEQYF. DNA for the CDR3: TGTGCCAGCAGTGACCTTGCTGGGACGGAGGCGGGATACGAGCAGTACTTC. The chain links TRBV6-1 to TRBJ2-7; D is possibly TRBD2 (6 bases). CDR3 length: 17 amino acids. Germline-derived CDR1 and CDR2 are MNHNS and SASEGT. V was pared by 3 bases and J by 4 bases, with 22 bases between.

This clone was counted only a few times. Sequence at one end of the junction differs from germline and may be a read error. This chain uses TRBV5-1 with TRBJ2-7; 7 bases agree with TRBD2. Germline loops: CDR1 SGHRS, CDR2 YFSETQ. The CDR3 runs to 13 residues. CDR3 bases: TGCGCCAGCAGTTCGACTAGCTCCCACGAGCAGTACTTC. It codes for CASSSTSSHEQYF.

This chain links TRBV29-1 with TRBJ1-2; D might be TRBD1 (6 bases). V gave up 3 bases and J gave up 7 bases, with 12 bases separating them. The CDR3 is made up of 12 amino acids. Germline V lookup: CDR1 SQVTM, CDR2 ANQGSEA. CDR3 DNA: TGCAGCGTTGATCCGGGGGGCAGTGGCTACACCTTC. As protein: CSVDPGGSGYTF.

V gene TRBV27 combines with J gene TRBJ1-3, with D maybe TRBD1 (5 bases). V lost 6 bases and J 2 bases, leaving 8 bases between the germline ends. Germline lookup yields CDR1 MNHEY and CDR2 SMNVEV (reference sequence). The CDR3 is made up of 13 amino acids. CDR3 in amino acids: CASSSTAGNTIYF. CDR3 nucleotide sequence: TGTGCCAGCAGCTCGACAGCTGGAAACACCATATATTTT.

The V gene is TRBV6-4, the J gene TRBJ2-1; D is perhaps TRBD1 (5 bases). V was shortened by 6 bases and J by 7 bases, with 16 bases between the two germline ends. In germline, CDR1 is MRHNA, CDR2 SNTAGT. CDR3 length equals 14 residues. CDR3 amino acids: CASSYRSRLNEQFF. The CDR3 DNA follows: TGTGCCAGCAGCTACAGGTCGCGCCTAAATGAGCAGTTCTTC.

The J gene is TRBJ1-2, the V gene TRBV19; 8 positions agree with TRBD1. The CDR3 consists of 13 residues. Trimming at V came to 6 bases and at J to 8 bases, leaving 8 bases not matched to a gene. Per the germline V gene, CDR1 is LNHDA and CDR2 is SQIVND (reference sequence). The CDR3 here is CASSRTGTGGYTF. CDR3 nucleotides: TGTGCCAGTAGCCGGACAGGGACTGGAGGCTACACCTTC. Supplemented by reference TRBV19 and TRBJ1-2, the full variable domain reads DGGITQSPKYLFRKEGQNVTLSCEQNLNHDAMYWYRQDPGQGLRLIYYSQIVNDFQKGDIAEGYSVSREKKESFPLTVTSAQKNPTAFYLCASSRTGTGGYTFGSGTRLTVV.

This chain joins TRBV7-8 and TRBJ2-7, with no clear D. V lost 0 bases to trimming and J lost 3 bases, with 9 bases between them. Germline V gene lookup returns CDR1 SGHVS and CDR2 FQNEAQ. CDR3 length: 14 amino acids. Here the CDR3 reads CASSLAGLGYEQYF. Written as DNA, the CDR3 is TGTGCCAGCAGCTTAGCGGGGTTGGGCTACGAGCAGTACTTC. Looking up the rest from reference TRBV7-8 and TRBJ2-7 gives the full variable domain: GAGVSQSPRYKVAKRGQDVALRCDPISGHVSLFWYQQALGQGPEFLTYFQNEAQLDKSGLPSDRFFAERPEGSVSTLKIQRTQQEDSAVYLCASSLAGLGYEQYFGPGTRLTVT.

This clone has more than one count but fewer than ten. J is TRBJ1-4 and V is TRBV30; 8 bases are shared with TRBD1. J lost 8 bases, V lost 7 bases, and 6 bases had no gene match. The CDR3 is 12 residues long. Looked up from germline, CDR1 is GTSNPN and CDR2 is SVGIG (reference sequence). The DNA for the CDR3 is TGTGCCTTCCAGGGGGCGCAGGAAAAACTGTTTTTT. Its protein is CAFQGAQEKLFF.

V and J are TRBV27 and TRBJ1-2; D is ambiguous. Between the trimmed V and J ends, which lost 7 bases and 8 bases, there was a span of 14 bases. This CDR3 has 12 amino acids. Germline loops: CDR1 MNHEY, CDR2 SMNVEV (reference sequence). CDR3: CASKSLKRGYTF. The CDR3 DNA sequence: TGTGCCAGCAAGTCGTTGAAGAGGGGCTACACCTTC.

The chain uses TRBV5-1 and TRBJ2-2; maybe TRBD1 (6 bases). There are 14 residues in the CDR3. The ends were cut back, 6 bases at V and 7 bases at J, with 16 bases in the middle. CDR1 is SGHRS and CDR2 is YFSETQ in the germline V gene. CDR3 in DNA: TGCGCCAGCAAACAGGGTCTTCGGGACGGGGAGCTGTTTTTT. It encodes CASKQGLRDGELFF. Looking up the rest from reference TRBV5-1 and TRBJ2-2 gives the full variable domain: KAGVTQTPRYLIKTRGQQVTLSCSPISGHRSVSWYQQTPGQGLQFLFEYFSETQRNKGNFPGRFSGRQFSNSRSEMNVSTLELGDSALYLCASKQGLRDGELFFGEGSRLTVL.

This clone came up a few times. The V gene is TRBV27, the J gene TRBJ1-5; D perhaps matches TRBD1 (6 bases). The CDR3 spans 15 residues. Germline V gene data show CDR1 as MNHEY and CDR2 as SMNVEV (reference sequence). V was pared by 5 bases and J by 2 bases, with 13 bases between. CDR3: CASSLLGGGNQPQHF. The CDR3 DNA follows: TGTGCCAGCAGTCTCCTCGGGGGCGGCAATCAGCCCCAGCATTTT.

This chain uses TRBV6-1 with TRBJ2-7; 8 bases line up with TRBD1. The ends lost 3 bases at V and 6 bases at J; junction bases unmatched: 10. The germline gives CDR1 MNHNS, CDR2 SASEGT. The CDR3 has 15 residues. CDR3 in amino acids: CASSDPTRQGIEQYF. The CDR3, as DNA: TGTGCCAGCAGTGACCCCACGAGACAGGGGATCGAGCAGTACTTC.

The rearrangement links TRBV7-9 to TRBJ2-7; 8 bases map to TRBD1. Germline-derived CDR1 and CDR2 are SEHNR and FQNEAQ (reference sequence). The CDR3 runs to 14 residues. The V and J ends lost 3 bases and 2 bases, in that order; junction bases with no gene match: 3. The CDR3 sequence: CASSFGQGPYEQYF. CDR3 sequence (DNA): TGTGCCAGCAGCTTCGGACAGGGACCCTACGAGCAGTACTTC.